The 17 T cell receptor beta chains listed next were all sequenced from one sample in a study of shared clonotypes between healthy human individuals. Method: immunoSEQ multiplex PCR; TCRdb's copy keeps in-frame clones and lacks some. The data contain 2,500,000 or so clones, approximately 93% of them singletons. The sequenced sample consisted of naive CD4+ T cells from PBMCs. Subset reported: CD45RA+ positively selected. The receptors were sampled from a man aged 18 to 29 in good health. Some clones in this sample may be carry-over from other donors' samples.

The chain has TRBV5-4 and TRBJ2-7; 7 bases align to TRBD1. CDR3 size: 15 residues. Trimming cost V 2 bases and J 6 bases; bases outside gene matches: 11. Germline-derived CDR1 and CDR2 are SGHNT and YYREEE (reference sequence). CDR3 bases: TGTGCCAGCAGCTTCGAAACCGGGACAGCCGGCGAGCAGTACTTC. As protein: CASSFETGTAGEQYF.

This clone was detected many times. The CDR3 sequence is CASSRDRHNQPQHF. As DNA, the CDR3 is TGTGCCAGCAGCCGAGACAGACACAATCAGCCCCAGCATTTT. This sequence joins TRBV5-8 and TRBJ1-5; TRBD1 might be the D (5 bases). The CDR3 contains 14 residues. With 4 bases removed from V and 3 bases from J, the gap between germline ends came to 11 bases. Looked up from germline, CDR1 is SGHTS and CDR2 is YDEGEE. The full variable domain, completed using reference TRBV5-8 and TRBJ1-5, is EAGVTQSPTHLIKTRGQQATLRCSPISGHTSVYWYQQALGLGLQFLLWYDEGEERNRGNFPPRFSGRQFPNYSSELNVNALELEDSALYLCASSRDRHNQPQHFGDGTRLSIL.

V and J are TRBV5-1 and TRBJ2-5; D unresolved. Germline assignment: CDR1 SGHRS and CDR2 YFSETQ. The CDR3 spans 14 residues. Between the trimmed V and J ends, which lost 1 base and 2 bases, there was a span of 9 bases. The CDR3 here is CASSLQPTQETQYF. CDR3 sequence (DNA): TGCGCCAGCAGCTTGCAGCCGACACAAGAGACCCAGTACTTC.

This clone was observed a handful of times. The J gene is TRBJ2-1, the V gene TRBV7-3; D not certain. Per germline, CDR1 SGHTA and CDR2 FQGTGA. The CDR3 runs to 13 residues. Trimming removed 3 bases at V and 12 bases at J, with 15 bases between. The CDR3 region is CASSFGLRGTQFF. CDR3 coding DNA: TGTGCCAGCAGCTTCGGCTTGAGAGGTACGCAGTTCTTC.

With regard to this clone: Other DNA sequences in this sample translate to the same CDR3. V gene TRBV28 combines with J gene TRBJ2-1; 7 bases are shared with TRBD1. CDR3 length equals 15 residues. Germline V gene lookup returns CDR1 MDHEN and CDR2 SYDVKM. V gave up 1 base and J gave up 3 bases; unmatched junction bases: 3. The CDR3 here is CASSLLAGGYNEQFF. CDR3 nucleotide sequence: TGTGCCAGCAGTTTATTGGCAGGGGGCTACAATGAGCAGTTCTTC. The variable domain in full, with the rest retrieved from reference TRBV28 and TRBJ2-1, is DVKVTQSSRYLVKRTGEKVFLECVQDMDHENMFWYRQDPGLGLRLIYFSYDVKMKEKGDIPEGYSVSREKKERFSLILESASTNQTSMYLCASSLLAGGYNEQFFGPGTRLTVL.

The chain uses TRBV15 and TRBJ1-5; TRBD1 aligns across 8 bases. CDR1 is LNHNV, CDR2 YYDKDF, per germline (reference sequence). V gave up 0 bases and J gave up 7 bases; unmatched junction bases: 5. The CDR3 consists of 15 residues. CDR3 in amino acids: CATSRDDRGRQPQHF. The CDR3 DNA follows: TGTGCCACCAGCAGAGATGACAGGGGTCGACAGCCCCAGCATTTT.

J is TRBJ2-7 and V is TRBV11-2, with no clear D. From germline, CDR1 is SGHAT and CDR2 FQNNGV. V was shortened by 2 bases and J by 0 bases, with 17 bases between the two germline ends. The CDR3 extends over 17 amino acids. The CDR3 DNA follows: TGTGCCAGCAGCTTACCCCCCAGGATTTTTAGCTCCTACGAGCAGTACTTC. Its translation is CASSLPPRIFSSYEQYF.

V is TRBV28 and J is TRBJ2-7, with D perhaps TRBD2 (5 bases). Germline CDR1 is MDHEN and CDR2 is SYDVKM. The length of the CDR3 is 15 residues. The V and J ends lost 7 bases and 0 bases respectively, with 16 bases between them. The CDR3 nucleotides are TGTGCCAGCACCCCCGGCGGGCAAAGCTCCTACGAGCAGTACTTC. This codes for CASTPGGQSSYEQYF.

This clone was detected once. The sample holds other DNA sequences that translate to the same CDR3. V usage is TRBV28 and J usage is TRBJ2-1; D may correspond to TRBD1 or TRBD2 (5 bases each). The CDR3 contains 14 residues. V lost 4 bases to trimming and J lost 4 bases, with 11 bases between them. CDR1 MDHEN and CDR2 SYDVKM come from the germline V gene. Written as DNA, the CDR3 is TGTGCCAGCAGTTCGGGGCAACAATACAATGAGCAGTTCTTC. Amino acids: CASSSGQQYNEQFF.

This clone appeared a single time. The CDR3 bases are TGTGCCAGTGGGACGCATGACAATCAGCCCCAGCATTTT. Translated: CASGTHDNQPQHF. J is TRBJ1-5 and V is TRBV28; possible D gene TRBD1, 5 bases. V was clipped by 9 bases and J by 3 bases, with 12 bases between them. Germline V gene lookup returns CDR1 MDHEN and CDR2 SYDVKM. CDR3 length: 13 residues.

The CDR3: CASSFTTWTSGSFAYEQYF. The CDR3 region has the DNA TGTGCCAGCAGTTTTACAACCTGGACTAGCGGGAGTTTCGCGTACGAGCAGTACTTC. The chain couples TRBV27 to TRBJ2-7; the match to TRBD2 covers 13 bases. The CDR3 contains 19 residues. Trimming cost V 3 bases and J 4 bases; bases outside gene matches: 15. Germline CDR1 MNHEY, CDR2 SMNVEV (reference sequence).

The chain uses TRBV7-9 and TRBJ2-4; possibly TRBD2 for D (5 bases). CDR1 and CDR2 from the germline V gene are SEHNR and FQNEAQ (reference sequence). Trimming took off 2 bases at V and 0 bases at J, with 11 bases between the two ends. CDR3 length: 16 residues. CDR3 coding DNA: TGTGCCAGCAGCTTAACTCCAGGACTAGCCAAAAACATTCAGTACTTC. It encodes CASSLTPGLAKNIQYF.

The CDR3 nucleotides read TGTGCCAGCAGCTTTGGGCCTATAGGTGGCGAGCAGTACTTC. This codes for CASSFGPIGGEQYF. This chain joins TRBV7-2 and TRBJ2-7; D is uncertain. Germline CDR1 and CDR2: SGHTA and FQGNSA. Trimming removed 3 bases from V and 6 bases from J, with 15 bases in between. The CDR3 is 14 amino acids.

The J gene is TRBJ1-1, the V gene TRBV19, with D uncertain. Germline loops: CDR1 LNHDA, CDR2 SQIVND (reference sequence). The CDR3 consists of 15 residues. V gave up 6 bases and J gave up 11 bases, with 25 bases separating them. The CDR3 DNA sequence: TGTGCCAGTAGCACCCAAGAACTTACCTCGACCTGGGCTTTCTTT. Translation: CASSTQELTSTWAFF.

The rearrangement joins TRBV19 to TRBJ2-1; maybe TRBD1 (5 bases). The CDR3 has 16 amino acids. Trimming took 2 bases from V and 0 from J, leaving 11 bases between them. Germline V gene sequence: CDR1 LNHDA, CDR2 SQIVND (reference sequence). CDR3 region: CASSIWGKSSYNEQFF. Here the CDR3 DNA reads TGTGCCAGTAGTATATGGGGCAAGAGCTCCTACAATGAGCAGTTCTTC.

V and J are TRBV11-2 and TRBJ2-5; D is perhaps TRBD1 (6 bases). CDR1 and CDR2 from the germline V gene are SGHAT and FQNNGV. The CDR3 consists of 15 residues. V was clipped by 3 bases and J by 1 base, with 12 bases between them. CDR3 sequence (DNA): TGTGCCAGCAGCTTTACTTCGGACAGCCAAGAGACCCAGTACTTC. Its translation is CASSFTSDSQETQYF.

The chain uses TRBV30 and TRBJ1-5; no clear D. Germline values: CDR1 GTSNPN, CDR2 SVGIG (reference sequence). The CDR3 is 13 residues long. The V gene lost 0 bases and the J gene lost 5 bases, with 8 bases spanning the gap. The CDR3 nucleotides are TGTGCCTGGAGTGTGGTGGAAGATCAGCCCCAGCATTTT. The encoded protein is CAWSVVEDQPQHF.